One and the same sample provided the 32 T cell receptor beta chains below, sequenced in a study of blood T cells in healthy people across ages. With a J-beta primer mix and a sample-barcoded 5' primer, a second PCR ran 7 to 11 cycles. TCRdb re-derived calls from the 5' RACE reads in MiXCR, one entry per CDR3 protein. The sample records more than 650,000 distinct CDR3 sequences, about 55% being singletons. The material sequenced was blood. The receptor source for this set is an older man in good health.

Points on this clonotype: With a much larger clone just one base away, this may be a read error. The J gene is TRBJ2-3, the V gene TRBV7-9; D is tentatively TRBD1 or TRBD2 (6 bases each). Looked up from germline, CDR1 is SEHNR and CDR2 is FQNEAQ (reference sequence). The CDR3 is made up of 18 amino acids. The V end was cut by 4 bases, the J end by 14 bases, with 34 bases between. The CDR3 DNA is TGTGCCAGCAGCTCCTTGCCGGACGGGGGCTCCTTCAACAGATACGCGTATTTT. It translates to CASSSLPDGGSFNRYAYF. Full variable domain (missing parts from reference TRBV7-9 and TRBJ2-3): DTGVSQNPRHKITKRGQNVTFRCDPISEHNRLYWYRQTLGQGPEFLTYFQNEAQLEKSRLLSDRFSAERPKGSFSTLEIQRTEQGDSAMYLCASSSLPDGGSFNRYAYFGPGTRLTVL.

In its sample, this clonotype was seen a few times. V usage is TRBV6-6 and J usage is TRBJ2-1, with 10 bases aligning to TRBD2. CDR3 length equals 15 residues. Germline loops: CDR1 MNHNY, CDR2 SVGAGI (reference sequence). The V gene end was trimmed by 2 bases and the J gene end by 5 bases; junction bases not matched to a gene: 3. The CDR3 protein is CASSYQRGGDNEQFF. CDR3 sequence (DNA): TGTGCCAGCAGTTACCAGCGGGGGGGGGACAATGAGCAGTTCTTC.

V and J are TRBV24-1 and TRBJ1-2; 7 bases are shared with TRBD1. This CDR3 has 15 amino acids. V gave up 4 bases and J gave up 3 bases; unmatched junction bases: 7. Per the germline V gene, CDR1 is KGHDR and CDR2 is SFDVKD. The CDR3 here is CATSDHRGNYYGYTF. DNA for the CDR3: TGTGCCACCAGTGACCACAGGGGAAATTACTATGGCTACACCTTC.

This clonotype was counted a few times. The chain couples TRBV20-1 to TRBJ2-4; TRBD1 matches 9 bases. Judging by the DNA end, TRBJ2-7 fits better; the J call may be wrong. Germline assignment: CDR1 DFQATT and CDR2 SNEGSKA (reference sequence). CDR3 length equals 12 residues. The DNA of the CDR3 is TGCAGTGCGACGGGGACAGGGAACGAGCAGTACTTC. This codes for CSATGTGNEQYF.

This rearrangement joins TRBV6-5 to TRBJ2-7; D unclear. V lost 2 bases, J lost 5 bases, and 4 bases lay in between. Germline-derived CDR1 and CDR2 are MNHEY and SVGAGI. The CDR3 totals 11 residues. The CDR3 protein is CASSYVNEQYF. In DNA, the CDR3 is TGTGCCAGCAGTTACGTGAACGAGCAGTACTTC.

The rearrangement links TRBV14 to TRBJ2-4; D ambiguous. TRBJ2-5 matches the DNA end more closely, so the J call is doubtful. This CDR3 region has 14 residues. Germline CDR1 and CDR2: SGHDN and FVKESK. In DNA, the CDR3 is TGTGCCAGCAGCCAAGGAATCCTTGCGGAGACCCAGTACTTC. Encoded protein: CASSQGILAETQYF.

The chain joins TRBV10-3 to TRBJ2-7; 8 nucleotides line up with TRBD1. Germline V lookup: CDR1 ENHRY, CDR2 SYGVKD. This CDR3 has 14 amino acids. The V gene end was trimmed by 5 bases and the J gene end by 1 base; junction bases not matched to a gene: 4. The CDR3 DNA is TGTGCCATCAGTTCGGACAGGGATTCCTACGAGCAGTACTTC. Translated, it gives CAISSDRDSYEQYF.

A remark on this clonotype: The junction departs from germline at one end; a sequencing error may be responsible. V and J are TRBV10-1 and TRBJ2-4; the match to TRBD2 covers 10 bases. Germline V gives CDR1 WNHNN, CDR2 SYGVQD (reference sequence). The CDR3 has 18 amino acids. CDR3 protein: CTSSDTAGGTLAKNIQYF. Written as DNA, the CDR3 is TGCACCAGCAGTGATACAGCGGGAGGGACGTTAGCCAAAAACATTCAGTACTTC.

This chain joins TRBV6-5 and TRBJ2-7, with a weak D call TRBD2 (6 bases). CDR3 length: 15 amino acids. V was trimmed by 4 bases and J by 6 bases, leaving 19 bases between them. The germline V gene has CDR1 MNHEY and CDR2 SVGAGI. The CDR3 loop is CASSFWGREEGEQYF. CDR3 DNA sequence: TGTGCCAGCAGTTTCTGGGGCAGGGAGGAGGGCGAGCAGTACTTC.

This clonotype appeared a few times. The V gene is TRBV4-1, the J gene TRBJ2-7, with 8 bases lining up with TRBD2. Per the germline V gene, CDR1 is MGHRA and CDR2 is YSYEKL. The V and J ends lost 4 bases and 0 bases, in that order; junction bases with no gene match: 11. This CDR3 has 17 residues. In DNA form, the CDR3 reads TGCGCCAGCAGCCCTGCGTTGAGCGGGAGTGACTCCTACGAGCAGTACTTC. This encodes CASSPALSGSDSYEQYF.

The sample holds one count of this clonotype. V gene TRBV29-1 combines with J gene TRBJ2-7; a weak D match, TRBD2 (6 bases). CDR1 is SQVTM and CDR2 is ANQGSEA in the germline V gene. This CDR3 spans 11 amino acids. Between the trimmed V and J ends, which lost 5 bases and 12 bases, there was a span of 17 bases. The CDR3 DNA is TGCAGCGTTCCGTGGGGGGAGACCCGGTACTTC. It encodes CSVPWGETRYF.

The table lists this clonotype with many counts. CDR3 DNA: TGTGCCAGCTCACCGGGACTAGCGACTTACAATGAGCAGTTCTTC. Translating it yields CASSPGLATYNEQFF. The J gene is TRBJ2-1, the V gene TRBV18; 10 positions agree with TRBD2. The CDR3 totals 15 residues. Per the germline V gene, CDR1 is KGHSH and CDR2 is LQKENI. V lost 3 bases and J lost 4; bases outside the gene matches: 3.

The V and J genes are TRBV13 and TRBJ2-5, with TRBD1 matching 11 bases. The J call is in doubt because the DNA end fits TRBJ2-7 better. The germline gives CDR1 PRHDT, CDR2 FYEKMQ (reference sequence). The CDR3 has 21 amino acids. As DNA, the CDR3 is TGTGCCAGCAGCTTAGGCCTAACGTTAGTTGGACAGGGGGCGTTCCAGGGCGAGCAGTACTTC. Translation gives CASSLGLTLVGQGAFQGEQYF.

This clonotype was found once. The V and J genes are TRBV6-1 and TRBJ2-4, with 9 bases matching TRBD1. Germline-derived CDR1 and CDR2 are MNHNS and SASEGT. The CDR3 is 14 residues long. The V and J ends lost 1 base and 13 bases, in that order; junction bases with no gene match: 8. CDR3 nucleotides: TGTGCCAGCAGTGAAGGCGGGACAGGGACAGCGCAGTACTTC. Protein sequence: CASSEGGTGTAQYF.

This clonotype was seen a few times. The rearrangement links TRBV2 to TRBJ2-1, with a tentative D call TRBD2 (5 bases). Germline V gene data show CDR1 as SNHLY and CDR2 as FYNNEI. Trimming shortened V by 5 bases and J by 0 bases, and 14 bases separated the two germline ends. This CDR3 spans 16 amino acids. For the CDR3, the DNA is TGTGCCAGCAGTCCCGCGGGTGACCCCTCCTACAATGAGCAGTTCTTC. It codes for CASSPAGDPSYNEQFF. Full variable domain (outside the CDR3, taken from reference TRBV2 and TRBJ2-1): EPEVTQTPSHQVTQMGQEVILRCVPISNHLYFYWYRQILGQKVEFLVSFYNNEISEKSEIFDDQFSVERPDGSNFTLKIRSTKLEDSAMYFCASSPAGDPSYNEQFFGPGTRLTVL.

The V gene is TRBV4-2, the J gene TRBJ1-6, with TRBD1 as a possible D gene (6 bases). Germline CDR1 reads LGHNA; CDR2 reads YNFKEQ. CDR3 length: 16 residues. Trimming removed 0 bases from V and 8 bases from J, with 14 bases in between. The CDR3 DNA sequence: TGTGCCAGCAGCCAAGATTCACGGCAGGGGTATTCACCCCTCCACTTT. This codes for CASSQDSRQGYSPLHF.

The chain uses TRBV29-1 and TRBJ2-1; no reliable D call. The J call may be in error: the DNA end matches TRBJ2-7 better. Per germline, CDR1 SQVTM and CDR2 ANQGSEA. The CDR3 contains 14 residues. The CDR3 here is CSVRLLSSYNEQYF. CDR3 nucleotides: TGCAGCGTCCGACTCCTGAGCTCCTACAATGAGCAGTACTTC.

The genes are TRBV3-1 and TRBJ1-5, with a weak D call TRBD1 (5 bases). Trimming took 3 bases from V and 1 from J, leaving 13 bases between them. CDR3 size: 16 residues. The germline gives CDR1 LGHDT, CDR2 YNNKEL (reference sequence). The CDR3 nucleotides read TGTGCCAGCAGCCAGGCGTCAGGGAGCAGCAATCAGCCCCAGCATTTT. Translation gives CASSQASGSSNQPQHF.

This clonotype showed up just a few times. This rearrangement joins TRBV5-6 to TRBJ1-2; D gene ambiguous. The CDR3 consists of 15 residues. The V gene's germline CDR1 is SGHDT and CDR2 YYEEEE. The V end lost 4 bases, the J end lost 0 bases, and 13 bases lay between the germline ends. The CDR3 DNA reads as TGTGCCAGCAGCCCGGCAGGTCGGCCTAACTATGGCTACACCTTC. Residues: CASSPAGRPNYGYTF.

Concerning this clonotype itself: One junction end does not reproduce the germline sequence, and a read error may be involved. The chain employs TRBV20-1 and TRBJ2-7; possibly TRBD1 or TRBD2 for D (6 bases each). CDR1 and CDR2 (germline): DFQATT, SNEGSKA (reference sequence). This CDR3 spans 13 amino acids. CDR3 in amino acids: CSTRGGILYEQYF. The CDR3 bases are TGCAGTACTAGAGGGGGGATTCTCTACGAGCAGTACTTC.

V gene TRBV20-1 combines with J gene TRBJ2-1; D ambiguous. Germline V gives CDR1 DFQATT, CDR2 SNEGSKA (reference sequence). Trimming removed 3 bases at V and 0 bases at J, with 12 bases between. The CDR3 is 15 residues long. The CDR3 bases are TGCAGTGCTAGGGCAGGCCCGAGCTCCTACAATGAGCAGTTCTTC. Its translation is CSARAGPSSYNEQFF.

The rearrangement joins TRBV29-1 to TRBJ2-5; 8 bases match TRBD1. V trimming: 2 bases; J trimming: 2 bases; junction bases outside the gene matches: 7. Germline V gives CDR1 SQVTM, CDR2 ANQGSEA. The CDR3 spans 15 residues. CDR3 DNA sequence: TGCAGCGTTGAATCTTGGACAGGGCCTCAAGAGACCCAGTACTTC. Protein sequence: CSVESWTGPQETQYF. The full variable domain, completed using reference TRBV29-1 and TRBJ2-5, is SAVISQKPSRDICQRGTSLTIQCQVDSQVTMMFWYRQQPGQSLTLIATANQGSEATYESGFVIDKFPISRPNLTFSTLTVSNMSPEDSSIYLCSVESWTGPQETQYFGPGTRLLVL.

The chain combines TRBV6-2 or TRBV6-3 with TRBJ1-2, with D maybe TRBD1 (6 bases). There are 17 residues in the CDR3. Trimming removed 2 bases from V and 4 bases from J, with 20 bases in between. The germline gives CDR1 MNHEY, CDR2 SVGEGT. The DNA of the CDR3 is TGTGCCAGCAGTTACAGCCCCCTGCCGGGGGCCCCCTATGGCTACACCTTC. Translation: CASSYSPLPGAPYGYTF.

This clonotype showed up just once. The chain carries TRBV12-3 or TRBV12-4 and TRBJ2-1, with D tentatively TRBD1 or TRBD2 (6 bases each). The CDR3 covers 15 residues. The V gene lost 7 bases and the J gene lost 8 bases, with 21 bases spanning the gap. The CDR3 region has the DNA TGTGCCAGCACCCCACTACTAGGGGGGACCCATGAGCAGTTCTTC. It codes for CASTPLLGGTHEQFF.

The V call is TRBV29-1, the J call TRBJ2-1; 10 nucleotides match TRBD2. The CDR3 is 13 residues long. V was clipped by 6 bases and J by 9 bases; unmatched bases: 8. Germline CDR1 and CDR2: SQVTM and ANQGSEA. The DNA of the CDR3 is TGCAGCGTCGGGGGGACTAGCGTGAGTGAGCAGTTCTTC. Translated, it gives CSVGGTSVSEQFF.

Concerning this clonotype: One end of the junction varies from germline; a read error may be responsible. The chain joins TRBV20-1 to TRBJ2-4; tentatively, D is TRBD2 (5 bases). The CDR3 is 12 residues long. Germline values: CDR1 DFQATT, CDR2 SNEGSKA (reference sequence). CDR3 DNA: TGCAGTGCGGTACTAGGTGACTACGAGCAGTCCTTC. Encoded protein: CSAVLGDYEQSF.

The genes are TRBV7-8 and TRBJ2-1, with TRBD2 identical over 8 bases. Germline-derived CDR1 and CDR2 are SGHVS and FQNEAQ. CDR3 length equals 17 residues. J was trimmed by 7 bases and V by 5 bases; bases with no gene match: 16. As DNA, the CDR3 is TGTGCCAGCAGCCCAGTGGAGCCATTAGCGGGGACGAATGAGCAGTTCTTC. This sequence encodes CASSPVEPLAGTNEQFF.

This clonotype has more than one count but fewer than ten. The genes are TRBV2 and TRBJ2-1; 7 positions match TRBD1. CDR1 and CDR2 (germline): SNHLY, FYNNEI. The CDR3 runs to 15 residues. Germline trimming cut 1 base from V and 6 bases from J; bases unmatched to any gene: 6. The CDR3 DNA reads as TGTGCCAGCAGTGAAGAAGGTGCAGGGGGCAATGAGCAGTTCTTC. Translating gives CASSEEGAGGNEQFF.

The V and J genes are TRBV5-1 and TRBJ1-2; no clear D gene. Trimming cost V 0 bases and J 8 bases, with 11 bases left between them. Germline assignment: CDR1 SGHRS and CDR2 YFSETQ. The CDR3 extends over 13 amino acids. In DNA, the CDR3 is TGCGCCAGCAGCTTGGTCCCAAGAGACGGCTACACCTTC. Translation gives CASSLVPRDGYTF. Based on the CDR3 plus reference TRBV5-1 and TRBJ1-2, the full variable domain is KAGVTQTPRYLIKTRGQQVTLSCSPISGHRSVSWYQQTPGQGLQFLFEYFSETQRNKGNFPGRFSGRQFSNSRSEMNVSTLELGDSALYLCASSLVPRDGYTFGSGTRLTVV.

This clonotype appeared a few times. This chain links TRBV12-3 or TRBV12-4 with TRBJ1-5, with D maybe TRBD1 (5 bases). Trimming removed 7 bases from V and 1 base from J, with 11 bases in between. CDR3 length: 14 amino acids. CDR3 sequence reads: CASKIGQSNQPQHF. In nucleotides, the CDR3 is TGTGCCAGCAAGATCGGACAAAGCAATCAGCCCCAGCATTTT.

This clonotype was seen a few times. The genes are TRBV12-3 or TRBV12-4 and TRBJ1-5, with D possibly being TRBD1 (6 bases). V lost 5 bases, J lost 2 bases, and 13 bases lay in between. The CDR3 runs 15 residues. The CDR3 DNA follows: TGTGCCAGCAGTCCCAGGGGAGGAGGCAATCAGCCCCAGCATTTT. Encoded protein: CASSPRGGGNQPQHF.

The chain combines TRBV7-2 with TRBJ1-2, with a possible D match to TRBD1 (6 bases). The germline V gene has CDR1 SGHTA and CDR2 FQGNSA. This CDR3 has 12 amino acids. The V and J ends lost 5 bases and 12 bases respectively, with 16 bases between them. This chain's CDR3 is CASSPGVGGHTF. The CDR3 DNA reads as TGTGCCAGCAGCCCTGGAGTGGGGGGGCACACCTTC.